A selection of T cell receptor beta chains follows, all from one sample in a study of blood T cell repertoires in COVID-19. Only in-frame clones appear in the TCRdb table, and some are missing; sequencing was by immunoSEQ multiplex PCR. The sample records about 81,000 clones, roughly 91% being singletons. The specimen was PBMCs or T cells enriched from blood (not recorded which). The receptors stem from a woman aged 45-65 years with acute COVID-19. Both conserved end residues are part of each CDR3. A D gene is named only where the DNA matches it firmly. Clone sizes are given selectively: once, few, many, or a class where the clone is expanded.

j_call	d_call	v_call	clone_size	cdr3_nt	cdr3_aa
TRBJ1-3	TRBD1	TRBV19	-	TGTGCCAGCAAGGACAGGCTAACCGGAAACACCATATATTTT	CASKDRLTGNTIYF
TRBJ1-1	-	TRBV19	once	TGTGCCAGTAGTGTTGGCAGGGCTGGATTTGAAGCTTTCTTT	CASSVGRAGFEAFF
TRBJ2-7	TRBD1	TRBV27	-	TGTGCCAGCAAGAGGGGGCAGGGGGTCCACGAGCAGTACTTC	CASKRGQGVHEQYF
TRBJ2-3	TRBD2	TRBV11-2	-	TGTGCCAGCAGCTTATTCGATGCTAGCGGGACGAGCACAGATACGCAGTATTTT	CASSLFDASGTSTDTQYF
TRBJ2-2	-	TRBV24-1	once	TGTGCCACCAGCGCCACATCTCCCGGGGAGCTGTTTTTT	CATSATSPGELFF
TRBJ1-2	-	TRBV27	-	TGTGCCAGCAGTCCTCTTCTTCGGGGTGGCTACACCTTC	CASSPLLRGGYTF
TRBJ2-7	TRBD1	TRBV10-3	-	TGTGCCATTACCGGGACAGGGGTCCCACCGCAGTACTTC	CAITGTGVPPQYF
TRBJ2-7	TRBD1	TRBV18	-	TGTGCCAGCTCACCCTTGAAAGGAGGACAGGGTTTCTACGAGCAGTACTTC	CASSPLKGGQGFYEQYF
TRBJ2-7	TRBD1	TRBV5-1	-	TGCGCCAGCAGCTTAGGACAGGTCCCCTACGAGCAGTACTTC	CASSLGQVPYEQYF
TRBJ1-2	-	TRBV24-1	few	TGTGCCACCAGTGATTCGGGGGGAAGGGAGAAAATCTATGGCTACACCTTC	CATSDSGGREKIYGYTF
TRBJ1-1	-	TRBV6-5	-	TGTGCCAGCAGTTACTCTGGCAGTATCCCTTTCTTT	CASSYSGSIPFF
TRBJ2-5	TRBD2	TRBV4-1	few	TGCGCCAGCAGCCGAAGCGGGGCAGGGCAAGAGACCCAGTACTTC	CASSRSGAGQETQYF
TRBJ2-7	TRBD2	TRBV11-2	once	TGTGCCAGCAGCCCGGGACTAGCGGGAGTCTACGAGCAGTACTTC	CASSPGLAGVYEQYF
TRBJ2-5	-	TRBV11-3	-	TGTGCCAGCAGCGGCGGGACACGGGACAGCCGAGAGACCCAGTACTTC	CASSGGTRDSRETQYF
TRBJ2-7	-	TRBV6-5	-	TGTGCCAGCGCGGAACCAGGGGAGAACAAGTACGAGCAGTACTTC	CASAEPGENKYEQYF
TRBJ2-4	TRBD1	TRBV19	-	TGTGCCACCTTTGGGACAGGGACCAAAAACATTCAGTACTTC	CATFGTGTKNIQYF
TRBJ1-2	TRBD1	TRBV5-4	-	TGTGCCAGCAGCTCGACAGGGGTTGGCTACACCTTC	CASSSTGVGYTF
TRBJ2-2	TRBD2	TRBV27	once	TGTGCCAGCAGTTGGCAGGCTAGCGGGATAAACACCGGGGAGCTGTTTTTT	CASSWQASGINTGELFF
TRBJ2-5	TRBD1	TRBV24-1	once	TGTGCCACCAGTGATTTTGGGACAGGGTTAGAGACCCAGTACTTC	CATSDFGTGLETQYF
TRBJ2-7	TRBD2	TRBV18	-	TGTGCCAGCTCACCTCCGGGGGCTAGCGGGACCTACGAGCAGTACTTC	CASSPPGASGTYEQYF
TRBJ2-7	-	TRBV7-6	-	TGTGCCAGCAGCCGGAGGGAGGACGAGCAGTACTTC	CASSRREDEQYF
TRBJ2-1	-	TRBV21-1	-	TGTGCCAGCAGCAAAGGCTACCCGAGACTAGCGGCCCGGTGGGAGCAGTTCTTC	CASSKGYPRLAARWEQFF
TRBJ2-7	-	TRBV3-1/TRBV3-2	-	TGTGCCAGCAGCCAAGCGGGCGAGGGAAGTTCCTACGAGCAGTACTTC	CASSQAGEGSSYEQYF
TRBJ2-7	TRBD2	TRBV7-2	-	TGTGCCAGCACCATAGCGGGAGTCTCGTCCTACGAGCAGTACTTC	CASTIAGVSSYEQYF
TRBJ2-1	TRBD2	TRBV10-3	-	TGTGCCATCAGTGAGATAAGCGGGAGATATGAGCAGTTCTTC	CAISEISGRYEQFF
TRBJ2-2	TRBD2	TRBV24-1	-	TGTGCCACCAGTGATTCAGGGACTAGCGGAATTACGAACACCGGGGAGCTGTTTTTT	CATSDSGTSGITNTGELFF
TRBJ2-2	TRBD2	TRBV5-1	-	TGCGCCAGCAGCTTGGCCTGGGGCGGGAGGACCGGGGAGCTGTTTTTT	CASSLAWGGRTGELFF
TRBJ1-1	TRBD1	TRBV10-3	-	TGTGCCACCCGAGGACAGGGCCCCATGAACACTGAAGCTTTCTTT	CATRGQGPMNTEAFF
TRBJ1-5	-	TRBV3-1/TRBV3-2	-	TGTGCCAGCAGCCGGCGACAGGACACCATGATTCCCCAGCATTTT	CASSRRQDTMIPQHF
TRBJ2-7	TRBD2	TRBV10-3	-	TGTGCCATCAGGGGACTAGCGGGGGCCTACGAGCAGTACTTC	CAIRGLAGAYEQYF
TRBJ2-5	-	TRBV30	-	TGTGCCTGGACCTTGCAGGGGTTAGAGACCCAGTACTTC	CAWTLQGLETQYF
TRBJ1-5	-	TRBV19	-	TGTGCCAGTAACTGGGGATCGGGAAGTCAGCCCCAGCATTTT	CASNWGSGSQPQHF
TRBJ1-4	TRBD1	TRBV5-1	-	TGCGCCAGCAGCTGGACCGGGACAGGGGATGAAAAACTGTTTTTT	CASSWTGTGDEKLFF
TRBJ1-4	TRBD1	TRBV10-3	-	TGTGCCATCAGTATGGGACAGGGAGATGAAAAACTGTTTTTT	CAISMGQGDEKLFF
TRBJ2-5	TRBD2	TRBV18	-	TGTGCCAGCTCACCAGGGACTAGCGAGGAGACCCAGTACTTC	CASSPGTSEETQYF
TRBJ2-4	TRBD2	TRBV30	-	TGTGCCTGGGCGGGACTAGCGGGGTTAGCCAAAAACATTCAGTACTTC	CAWAGLAGLAKNIQYF
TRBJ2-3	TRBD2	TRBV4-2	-	TGTGCCAGCAGCCAAGACGGACTAGCGGGAGCAGATACGCAGTATTTT	CASSQDGLAGADTQYF
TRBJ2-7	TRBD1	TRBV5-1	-	TGCGCCAGCAGCTTAGGGACAGGGCGCTTGGAGCAGTACTTC	CASSLGTGRLEQYF
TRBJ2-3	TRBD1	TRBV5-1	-	TGCGCCAGCAGCCGGGGACAGCAGCCCACAGATACGCAGTATTTT	CASSRGQQPTDTQYF